The rows below give T cell receptor beta chains drawn from one sample of a study of somatic mutations in cytotoxic T cells in rheumatoid arthritis. Data came from immunoSEQ multiplex PCR; TCRdb stores just in-frame clones and leaves some out. The data hold under 5,500 clones, with over 70% observed a single time. The sequenced sample consisted of CD8+ T cells sorted from blood. The receptors shown here come from a man aged 70-80 years with rheumatoid arthritis. The CDR3 runs from the conserved cysteine through the conserved F or W. D genes are given only for firm matches. Size tells how often a clone was seen (once, few, many) or the class of an expanded clone, and some rows leave it out.

j_gene	abundance	v_gene	d_gene	CDR3nt	CDR3aa
TRBJ2-1	NA	TRBV10-3	TRBD1	TGTGCCATCAGGCTGGGACAGGGGCGTTCCAATGAGCAGTTCTTC	CAIRLGQGRSNEQFF
TRBJ1-2	NA	TRBV6-5	NA	TGTGCCAGCAGCCCCTGGGGAGGTTCTGATGGCTACACCTTC	CASSPWGGSDGYTF
TRBJ1-6	once	TRBV5-1	NA	TGCGCCAGCAGCTTGTTTGGGGAGGGGAGTTCACCCCTCCACTTT	CASSLFGEGSSPLHF
TRBJ2-3	NA	TRBV5-1	TRBD2	TGCGCCAGCATGCCTAGCGGAGGCACAGATACGCAGTATTTT	CASMPSGGTDTQYF
TRBJ1-2	NA	TRBV6-6	TRBD1	TGTGCCAGCAGTTACTCAGGGGGCATGAACTATGGCTACACCTTC	CASSYSGGMNYGYTF
TRBJ2-1	NA	TRBV28	NA	TGTGCCAGCAGACCCTCGGGTTGGAGCTCCTACAATGAGCAGTTCTTC	CASRPSGWSSYNEQFF
TRBJ1-1	NA	TRBV19	NA	TGTGCCAGTAGTACCATGGCGCGCGGCTTTGACACTGAAGCTTTCTTT	CASSTMARGFDTEAFF
TRBJ2-7	once	TRBV6-5	NA	TGTGCCAGCAGCTCCTTCGGAGAGAACTACGAGCAGTACTTC	CASSSFGENYEQYF
TRBJ2-3	NA	TRBV27	NA	TGTGCCAGCAGTTTCGCCGCGGACTCGGGGGCGCAGTATTTT	CASSFAADSGAQYF
TRBJ2-7	NA	TRBV7-8	TRBD2	TGTGCCAGCAGCTTATTACCGGGGGGCTACGAGCAGTACTTC	CASSLLPGGYEQYF
TRBJ2-7	NA	TRBV11-2	TRBD2	TGTGCCAGCAGCTTAGCGGGGGGGCGCTACGAGCAGTACTTC	CASSLAGGRYEQYF
TRBJ2-7	NA	TRBV27	NA	TGTGCCAGCGGCCCCGGGACTTCCTACGAGCAGTACTTC	CASGPGTSYEQYF
TRBJ1-1	NA	TRBV6-1	NA	TGTGCCAGCAGTGAAATCGGGATTATGAACACTGAAGCTTTCTTT	CASSEIGIMNTEAFF
TRBJ2-2	NA	TRBV27	TRBD2	TGTGCCAGCAGTTCTCGACTAGCGGGAGAGTGGGCCGGGGAGCTGTTTTTT	CASSSRLAGEWAGELFF
TRBJ2-3	NA	TRBV7-3	NA	TGTGCCAGCAGCCAGGGGACCCTAGATACGCAGTATTTT	CASSQGTLDTQYF
TRBJ2-7	few	TRBV4-1	TRBD2	TGCGCCAGCAGCAACCGACTAGCGATGTACGAGCAGTACTTC	CASSNRLAMYEQYF
TRBJ2-3	NA	TRBV27	NA	TGTGCCAGCAGTTTATGGGGGGGCGGGCCAGATACGCAGTATTTT	CASSLWGGGPDTQYF
TRBJ2-7	NA	TRBV2	NA	TGTGCCAGCAGACCGGGACACCTAAGCGGGGCTCCCTCCTACGAGCAGTACTTC	CASRPGHLSGAPSYEQYF
TRBJ1-2	NA	TRBV5-4	TRBD1	TGTGCCAGCAGCTTGTTAGGTTCCGCAGGGGGATATGGCTACACCTTC	CASSLLGSAGGYGYTF
TRBJ2-1	NA	TRBV19	NA	TGTGCCAGTAGTGTACGGGGTGTTGGGACACCCTACAATGAGCAGTTCTTC	CASSVRGVGTPYNEQFF
TRBJ2-7	NA	TRBV27	TRBD2	TGTGCCAGCAAGACTAGCGGGAGCTCCTACGAGCAGTACTTC	CASKTSGSSYEQYF
TRBJ2-7	NA	TRBV7-9	NA	TGTGCCAGCAGCTCAGATTTTACAGGGGCGGGGCTCGAGCAGTACTTC	CASSSDFTGAGLEQYF
TRBJ2-1	NA	TRBV30	TRBD2	TGTGCCTGGAACGAGCGGGGAAATGAGCAGTTCTTC	CAWNERGNEQFF
TRBJ2-5	NA	TRBV6-1	NA	TGTGCCAGCAGTGACTACAGGAGGGAGCAGTACTTC	CASSDYRREQYF
TRBJ1-5	once	TRBV7-9	NA	TGTGCCAGCAGTCCTTCGGGGGGAGCGGGTCAGCCCCAGCATTTT	CASSPSGGAGQPQHF
TRBJ2-7	NA	TRBV7-6	TRBD2	TGTGCCAGCAGCTTAGGACTAGCTTACGAGCAGTACTTC	CASSLGLAYEQYF
TRBJ1-1	NA	TRBV5-4	NA	TGTGCCAGCAGCTCTACGGGGGTTGAAGCTTTCTTT	CASSSTGVEAFF
TRBJ2-1	NA	TRBV19	TRBD2	TGTGCCAGTAGCCCCTCTGGCGGGAGCTCCTACAATGAGCAGTTCTTC	CASSPSGGSSYNEQFF